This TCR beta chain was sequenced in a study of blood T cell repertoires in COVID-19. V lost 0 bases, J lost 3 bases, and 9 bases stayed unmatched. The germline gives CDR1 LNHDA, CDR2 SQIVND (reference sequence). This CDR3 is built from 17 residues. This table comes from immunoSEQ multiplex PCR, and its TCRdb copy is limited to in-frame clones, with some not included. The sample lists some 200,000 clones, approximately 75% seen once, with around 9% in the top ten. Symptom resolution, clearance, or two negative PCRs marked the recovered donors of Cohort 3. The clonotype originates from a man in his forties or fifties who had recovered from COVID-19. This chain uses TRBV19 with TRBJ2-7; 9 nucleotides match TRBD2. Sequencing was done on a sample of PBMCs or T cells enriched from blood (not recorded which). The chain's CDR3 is CASSIDYSGGDLYEQYF. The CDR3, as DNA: TGTGCCAGTAGTATAGATTATAGCGGGGGAGATCTCTACGAGCAGTACTTC.